This T cell receptor beta chain is drawn from a study of blood T cell repertoires in COVID-19. Study at large: From T cells, B-cell-depleted T cells, or PBMCs came the material, which was cDNA or gDNA.

Clones were read by immunoSEQ multiplex PCR, and TCRdb kept only the in-frame ones, dropping some. The sample has approximately 36,000 clones; roughly 84% are singletons. Sequencing was carried out using peripheral blood. The source of this sequence is a human donor in a cohort sampled during active COVID-19.

CDR3 in DNA: TGCGCCAGCAGCGCAGCCGGGGGGAATGAGCAGTTCTTC. Its translation is CASSAAGGNEQFF. V usage is TRBV4-1 and J usage is TRBJ2-1, with TRBD2 matching 7 bases. Germline assignment: CDR1 MGHRA and CDR2 YSYEKL. V lost 5 bases and J lost 7; bases outside the gene matches: 5. The length of the CDR3 is 13 residues.